One and the same sample provided the 20 T cell receptor beta chains below, sequenced in a study of cytomegalovirus exposure and HLA in healthy donors. Vbeta (60) and Jbeta (13) primers were used in the PCR. Some clones are missing from TCRdb's copy, which holds only in-frame ones; the method was immunoSEQ multiplex PCR. The data contain under 200,000 clones, 80% to 90% of them seen just once; the ten biggest clones take up roughly an eighth. What was sequenced was PBMCs. The source of these receptors is a woman in her 50s in good health and CMV-seronegative.

This chain links TRBV5-5 with TRBJ1-1; 11 nucleotides align to TRBD1. J gave up 5 bases and V 2 bases, and 17 bases lay outside the gene matches. The CDR3 has 19 amino acids. Germline V CDR1 and CDR2: SGHKS, YYEKEE (reference sequence). The CDR3 region is CASSFMFRRTGGEGTEAFF. In DNA, the CDR3 is TGTGCCAGCAGCTTTATGTTCCGGAGGACAGGGGGCGAGGGAACTGAAGCTTTCTTT.

The V gene is TRBV7-2, the J gene TRBJ1-5; 9 bases fit TRBD1. The CDR3 runs 14 residues. The J segment lost 7 bases and the V segment lost 5 bases, leaving 6 bases of the junction unmatched. CDR1 is SGHTA, CDR2 FQGNSA, per germline. The CDR3 DNA sequence: TGTGCCAGCAGCGCACGGACAGGGGTACAGCCCCAGCATTTT. Its translation is CASSARTGVQPQHF.

This clone was seen a few times. This rearrangement joins TRBV5-1 to TRBJ1-4; 10 positions match TRBD1. The CDR3 is 14 amino acids. Unmatched junction bases numbered 0, after V lost 0 bases and J lost 7 bases. Germline V CDR1 and CDR2: SGHRS, YFSETQ. The CDR3 DNA is TGCGCCAGCAGCTTGGGGACAGGGGGTGAAAAACTGTTTTTT. This gives the protein CASSLGTGGEKLFF.

The rearrangement links TRBV5-5 to TRBJ2-3; 8 bases fit TRBD2. The CDR3 contains 16 residues. V dropped 0 bases and J dropped 8; count of bases not matched to a gene: 11. Germline loops: CDR1 SGHKS, CDR2 YYEKEE (reference sequence). CDR3 DNA: TGTGCCAGCAGCTTGGATGTCGGGAGGGAAATCGGTACGCAGTATTTT. It yields the protein CASSLDVGREIGTQYF.

V usage is TRBV30 and J usage is TRBJ1-5; no firm D call. The V gene lost 1 base and the J gene lost 0 bases, with 7 bases spanning the gap. From germline, CDR1 is GTSNPN and CDR2 SVGIG (reference sequence). This CDR3 spans 14 amino acids. The DNA for the CDR3 is TGTGCCTGGAGTGGAAAGCGTAGCAATCAGCCCCAGCATTTT. Protein: CAWSGKRSNQPQHF.

The chain employs TRBV11-2 and TRBJ1-1; the D is unclear. V lost 0 bases and J lost 3, with 5 bases in between. The germline V gene has CDR1 SGHAT and CDR2 FQNNGV. This CDR3 region has 13 residues. The CDR3 sequence: CASSLDRDTEAFF. In DNA, the CDR3 is TGTGCCAGCAGCTTAGACCGGGACACTGAAGCTTTCTTT.

The chain carries TRBV9 and TRBJ1-1, with 7 bases lining up with TRBD1. V was pared by 3 bases and J by 4 bases, with 3 bases of the junction left unmatched. This CDR3 spans 13 amino acids. Germline CDR1 and CDR2: SGDLS and YYNGEE. CDR3 coding DNA: TGTGCCAGCAGCGCGACAGGGCCCACTGAAGCTTTCTTT. This codes for CASSATGPTEAFF. The entire variable domain, with the rest obtained from reference TRBV9 and TRBJ1-1, is as follows: DSGVTQTPKHLITATGQRVTLRCSPRSGDLSVYWYQQSLDQGLQFLIQYYNGEERAKGNILERFSAQQFPDLHSELNLSSLELGDSALYFCASSATGPTEAFFGQGTRLTVV.

The CDR3 nucleotides read TGTGCCAGCAGCCGGGACAGGGTCGGAAACACCATATATTTT. Protein sequence: CASSRDRVGNTIYF. The V call is TRBV6-6, the J call TRBJ1-3; 9 nucleotides align to TRBD1. Germline lookup yields CDR1 MNHNY and CDR2 SVGAGI (reference sequence). The junction had 4 bases not matched to a gene; V was cut back by 6 bases and J by 4 bases. The CDR3 is 14 residues long.

Here the CDR3 reads CASSLGGTGENTEAFF. The CDR3 nucleotides are TGCGCCAGCAGCTTGGGCGGGACAGGAGAGAACACTGAAGCTTTCTTT. The gene calls are TRBV5-1 and TRBJ1-1, with 8 bases aligning to TRBD1. Trimming removed 0 bases from V and 1 base from J; junction bases left unmatched: 5. The germline V gene has CDR1 SGHRS and CDR2 YFSETQ. The CDR3 length is 16 residues. Full variable domain (outside the CDR3, taken from reference TRBV5-1 and TRBJ1-1): KAGVTQTPRYLIKTRGQQVTLSCSPISGHRSVSWYQQTPGQGLQFLFEYFSETQRNKGNFPGRFSGRQFSNSRSEMNVSTLELGDSALYLCASSLGGTGENTEAFFGQGTRLTVV.

The V and J genes are TRBV29-1 and TRBJ2-7; D gene unclear. Trimming shortened V by 6 bases and J by 4 bases, and 19 bases separated the two germline ends. Germline CDR1 and CDR2: SQVTM and ANQGSEA. The CDR3 runs to 14 residues. CDR3 nucleotide sequence: TGCAGCGTGATACAGCTCGAACGATCTTACGAGCAGTACTTC. It is translated as CSVIQLERSYEQYF.

The V gene is TRBV12-5, the J gene TRBJ2-5, with D perhaps TRBD2 (6 bases). The germline gives CDR1 LGHNT, CDR2 FRNRAP. The CDR3 has 17 amino acids. With 0 bases removed from V and 1 base from J, the gap between germline ends came to 15 bases. This CDR3 reads CASGLVLGSGVQETQYF. Written as DNA, the CDR3 is TGTGCTAGTGGTTTGGTACTAGGTAGCGGAGTCCAAGAGACCCAGTACTTC.

V gene TRBV6-1 combines with J gene TRBJ2-1, with D possibly being TRBD2 (7 bases). The V gene lost 1 base and the J gene lost 4 bases, with 14 bases spanning the gap. Germline V gene sequence: CDR1 MNHNS, CDR2 SASEGT. The CDR3 loop spans 16 amino acids. CDR3 in amino acids: CASSEEGGLAYNEQFF. The DNA for the CDR3 is TGTGCCAGCAGTGAAGAGGGGGGGCTGGCATACAATGAGCAGTTCTTC.

The genes are TRBV6-1 and TRBJ1-1; the D gene is possibly TRBD1 (5 bases). Trimming shortened V by 6 bases and J by 4 bases, and 15 bases separated the two germline ends. The CDR3 has 14 amino acids. Germline CDR1 MNHNS, CDR2 SASEGT. The CDR3 DNA reads as TGTGCCAGCAGGCCACAGGATTTTGGCACTGAAGCTTTCTTT. This translates into CASRPQDFGTEAFF.

The rearrangement joins TRBV5-6 to TRBJ1-1; 11 bases agree with TRBD1. CDR1 is SGHDT and CDR2 is YYEEEE in the germline V gene. The CDR3 is made up of 17 amino acids. The J segment lost 1 base and the V segment lost 2 bases, leaving 7 bases of the junction unmatched. The CDR3 DNA is TGTGCCAGCAGCTTCATCCGGGACAGGGGGTCGAACACTGAAGCTTTCTTT. It translates to CASSFIRDRGSNTEAFF.

The genes are TRBV7-9 and TRBJ2-1; 11 nucleotides line up with TRBD2. The V gene end was trimmed by 5 bases and the J gene end by 8 bases; junction bases not matched to a gene: 5. Germline V lookup: CDR1 SEHNR, CDR2 FQNEAQ (reference sequence). The CDR3 runs 14 residues. The CDR3 protein is CASSGSGRGDEQFF. DNA of the CDR3: TGTGCCAGCAGCGGTAGCGGGAGGGGGGATGAGCAGTTCTTC.

The V call is TRBV29-1, the J call TRBJ2-3; possible D gene TRBD1, 6 bases. This CDR3 region has 15 residues. V was trimmed by 6 bases and J by 2 bases, leaving 18 bases between them. Germline CDR1 and CDR2: SQVTM and ANQGSEA. CDR3 amino acids: CSVGGDILITDTQYF. The CDR3 DNA is TGCAGCGTGGGTGGGGACATCTTGATCACAGATACGCAGTATTTT.

The chain is built from TRBV4-3 and TRBJ2-3, with D tentatively TRBD1 (5 bases). Germline assignment: CDR1 LGHNA and CDR2 YSLEER. V lost 1 base, J lost 4 bases, and 12 bases lay in between. The CDR3 length is 15 residues. CDR3 coding DNA: TGCGCCAGCAGCCAAGCCCAAAGGGGTTCAGATACGCAGTATTTT. Its translation is CASSQAQRGSDTQYF.

This chain uses TRBV21-1 with TRBJ2-7; TRBD1 reflects the table's D call only, with no check against the DNA. TRBV21-1 is a pseudogene locus. The CDR3 is 15 amino acids. The CDR3 DNA sequence: TGTGCCAGCAGTTTTTCGTCACCCCAGGGCCACGAGCAGTACTTC. Protein product: CASSFSSPQGHEQYF.

V and J are TRBV5-8 and TRBJ2-1; 11 bases are a match to TRBD2. This CDR3 region has 15 residues. The J segment lost 0 bases and the V segment lost 9 bases, leaving 5 bases of the junction unmatched. Germline lookup yields CDR1 SGHTS and CDR2 YDEGEE. The CDR3 DNA is TGTGCCACGGAGACTAGCGGGAACTCCTACAATGAGCAGTTCTTC. Protein sequence: CATETSGNSYNEQFF.

The chain recombines TRBV7-9 with TRBJ2-1; D might be TRBD2 (6 bases). The germline V and J ends were trimmed by 2 bases and 2 bases, with 13 bases remaining between them. Looked up from germline, CDR1 is SEHNR and CDR2 is FQNEAQ (reference sequence). This CDR3 contains 16 residues. CDR3 amino acids: CASSLFEREAYNEQFF. CDR3 coding DNA: TGTGCCAGCAGCTTATTCGAGAGGGAGGCCTACAATGAGCAGTTCTTC.